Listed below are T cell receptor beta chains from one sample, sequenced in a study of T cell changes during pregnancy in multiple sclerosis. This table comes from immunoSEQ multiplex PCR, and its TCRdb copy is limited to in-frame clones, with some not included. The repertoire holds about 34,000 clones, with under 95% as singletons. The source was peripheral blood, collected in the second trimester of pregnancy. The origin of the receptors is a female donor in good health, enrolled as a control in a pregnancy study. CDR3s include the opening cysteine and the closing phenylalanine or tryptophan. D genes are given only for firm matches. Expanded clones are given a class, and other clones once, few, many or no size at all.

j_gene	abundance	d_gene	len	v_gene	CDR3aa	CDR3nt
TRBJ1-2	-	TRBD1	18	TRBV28	CASSSRPHGQGIGYGYTF	TGTGCCAGCAGTTCTCGCCCCCACGGACAGGGGATTGGCTATGGCTACACCTTC
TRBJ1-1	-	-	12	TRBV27	CASSPPRGIAFF	TGTGCCAGCAGTCCCCCGCGGGGCATTGCTTTCTTT
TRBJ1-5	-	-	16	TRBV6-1	CASSEFRNTVDQPQHF	TGTGCCAGCAGTGAATTTAGGAACACAGTAGACCAGCCCCAGCATTTT
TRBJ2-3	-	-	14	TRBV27	CASSLGLSVDTQYF	TGTGCCAGCAGCCTAGGACTTAGCGTAGATACGCAGTATTTT
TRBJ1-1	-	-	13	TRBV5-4	CASSSEVNTEAFF	TGTGCCAGCAGCTCCGAGGTGAACACTGAAGCTTTCTTT
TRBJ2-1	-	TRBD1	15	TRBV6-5	CASSYPDRARDEQFF	TGTGCCAGCAGTTACCCGGACAGGGCCAGGGATGAGCAGTTCTTC
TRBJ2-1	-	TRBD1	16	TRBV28	CASSLTGTGLYNEQFF	TGTGCCAGCAGTCTCACGGGGACAGGGCTCTACAATGAGCAGTTCTTC
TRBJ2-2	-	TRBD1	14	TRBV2	CASTRDRGTGELFF	TGTGCCAGCACACGGGACAGGGGCACCGGGGAGCTGTTTTTT
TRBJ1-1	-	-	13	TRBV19	CAIRDWGNTEAFF	TGTGCCATCAGGGACTGGGGGAACACTGAAGCTTTCTTT
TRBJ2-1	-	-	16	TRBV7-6	CASRPIRGVRSNEQFF	TGTGCCAGCAGACCAATCAGGGGTGTTAGAAGCAATGAGCAGTTCTTC
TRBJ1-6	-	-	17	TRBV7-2	CASSLAPGSRPNSPLHF	TGTGCCAGCAGCTTAGCGCCGGGGAGTCGCCCTAATTCACCCCTCCACTTT
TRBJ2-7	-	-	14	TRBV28	CASSLGVGGYEQYF	TGTGCCAGCAGTTTAGGGGTAGGAGGATACGAGCAGTACTTC
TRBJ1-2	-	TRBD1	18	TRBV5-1	CASSRGTAATGSLYGYTF	TGCGCCAGCAGCCGCGGGACAGCCGCAACGGGCTCTCTATATGGCTACACCTTC
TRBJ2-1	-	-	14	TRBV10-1	CASSDRARSNEQFF	TGCGCCAGCAGTGACAGGGCCCGATCCAATGAGCAGTTCTTC
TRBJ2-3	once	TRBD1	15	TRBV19	CASNRQGAPTDTQYF	TGTGCCAGTAATAGACAGGGGGCTCCCACAGATACGCAGTATTTT
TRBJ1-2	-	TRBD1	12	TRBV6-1	CASRGQGVSYTF	TGTGCCAGTAGGGGACAGGGCGTGAGCTACACCTTC
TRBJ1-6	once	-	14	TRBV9	CASSAGVWGSPLHF	TGTGCCAGCAGCGCGGGGGTGTGGGGTTCACCCCTCCACTTT
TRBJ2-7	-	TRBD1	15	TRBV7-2	CASSFGQGGSYEQYF	TGTGCCAGCAGCTTCGGACAGGGAGGTTCCTACGAGCAGTACTTC
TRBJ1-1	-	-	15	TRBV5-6	CASSSLGPGATEAFF	TGTGCCAGCAGCTCCTTAGGACCTGGGGCCACTGAAGCTTTCTTT
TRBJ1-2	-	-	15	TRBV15	CATSPHSLGGDGYTF	TGTGCCACCAGCCCACATTCATTGGGAGGCGACGGCTACACCTTC
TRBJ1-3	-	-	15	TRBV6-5	CASSYEARSGNTIYF	TGTGCCAGCAGTTACGAGGCACGCTCGGGAAACACCATATATTTT
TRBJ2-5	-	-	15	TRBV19	CASSIVPGLQETQYF	TGTGCCAGTAGTATAGTCCCGGGACTCCAAGAGACCCAGTACTTC
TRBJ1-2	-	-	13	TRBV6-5	CATRFGGDWGYTF	TGTGCCACCCGATTTGGAGGGGATTGGGGCTACACCTTC
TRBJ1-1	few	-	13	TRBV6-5	CASRQGGNTEAFF	TGTGCCAGCAGACAAGGGGGGAACACTGAAGCTTTCTTT
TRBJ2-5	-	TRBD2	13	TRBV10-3	CAIRGTSGIKQYF	TGTGCCATCAGGGGGACTAGCGGGATCAAGCAGTACTTC
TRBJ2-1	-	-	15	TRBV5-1	CASSLRQGTYNEQFF	TGCGCCAGCAGCTTGAGGCAGGGGACCTACAATGAGCAGTTCTTC
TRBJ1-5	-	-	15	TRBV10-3	CAISEAGVPNQPQHF	TGTGCCATCAGTGAAGCCGGGGTTCCTAATCAGCCCCAGCATTTT
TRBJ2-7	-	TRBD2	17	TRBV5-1	CASSPVGGLADRYEQYF	TGCGCCAGCAGCCCGGTAGGTGGTCTAGCGGACCGTTACGAGCAGTACTTC
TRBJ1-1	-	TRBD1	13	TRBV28	CASSLTGGPEAFF	TGTGCCAGCAGTTTAACAGGGGGACCTGAAGCTTTCTTT
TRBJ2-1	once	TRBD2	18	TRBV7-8	CASSPPLRLAGIYNEQFF	TGTGCCAGCAGCCCCCCGCTCCGGCTAGCGGGCATTTACAATGAGCAGTTCTTC
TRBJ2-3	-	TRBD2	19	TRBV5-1	CASSPRLGASGGGTDTQYF	TGCGCCAGCAGCCCCCGGTTGGGGGCTAGCGGGGGAGGCACAGATACGCAGTATTTT
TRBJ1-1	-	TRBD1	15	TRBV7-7	CASSPRDRGGTEAFF	TGTGCCAGCAGCCCCCGGGACAGGGGAGGCACTGAAGCTTTCTTT
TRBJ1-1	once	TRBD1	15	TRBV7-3	CASSSSGTGNTEAFF	TGTGCCAGCAGCTCATCGGGGACAGGGAACACTGAAGCTTTCTTT
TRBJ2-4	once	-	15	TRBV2	CASSGQTLAKNIQYF	TGTGCCAGCAGTGGCCAGACTCTAGCCAAAAACATTCAGTACTTC
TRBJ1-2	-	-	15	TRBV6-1	CASSEAEVANYGYTF	TGTGCCAGCAGTGAGGCGGAAGTTGCTAACTATGGCTACACCTTC
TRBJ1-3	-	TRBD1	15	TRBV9	CASSTTGSSGNTIYF	TGTGCCAGCAGCACGACAGGGAGCTCTGGAAACACCATATATTTT
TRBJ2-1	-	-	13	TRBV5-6	CASSFDRDNEQFF	TGTGCCAGCAGCTTTGACAGAGACAATGAGCAGTTCTTC
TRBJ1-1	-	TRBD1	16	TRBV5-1	CASSPPGQGPNTEAFF	TGCGCCAGCAGCCCTCCGGGACAGGGACCGAACACTGAAGCTTTCTTT
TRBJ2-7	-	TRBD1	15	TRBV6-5	CASSRPGQGFAEQYF	TGTGCCAGCAGCCGACCGGGACAGGGTTTCGCCGAGCAGTACTTC
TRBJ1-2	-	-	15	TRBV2	CASSEVAVVKYGYTF	TGTGCCAGCAGTGAAGTGGCGGTGGTAAAGTATGGCTACACCTTC
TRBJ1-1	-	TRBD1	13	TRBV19	CASFGQGFTEAFF	TGTGCCAGCTTTGGACAGGGGTTCACTGAAGCTTTCTTT
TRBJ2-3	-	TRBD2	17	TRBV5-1	CASSLEPSGRGGDTQYF	TGCGCCAGCAGCTTGGAACCTAGCGGGAGGGGAGGAGATACGCAGTATTTT
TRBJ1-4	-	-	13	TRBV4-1	CASSQGPLEKLFF	TGCGCCAGCAGCCAAGGGCCTCTCGAAAAACTGTTTTTT
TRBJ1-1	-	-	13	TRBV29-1	CSVGGGWDTEAFF	TGCAGCGTCGGCGGGGGGTGGGACACTGAAGCTTTCTTT
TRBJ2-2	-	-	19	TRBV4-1	CASSQETDRGAVHTGELFF	TGCGCCAGCAGCCAAGAAACCGACCGGGGAGCGGTGCACACCGGGGAGCTGTTTTTT
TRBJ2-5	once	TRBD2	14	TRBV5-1	CASTRTSGQETQYF	TGCGCCAGCACCCGGACTAGCGGCCAAGAGACCCAGTACTTC
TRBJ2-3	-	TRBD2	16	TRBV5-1	CASSPRTSGSTDTQYF	TGCGCCAGCAGCCCTAGGACTAGCGGGAGCACAGATACGCAGTATTTT
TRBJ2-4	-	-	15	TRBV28	CASSFVTGQLNIQYF	TGTGCCAGCAGTTTCGTTACCGGACAATTAAACATTCAGTACTTC
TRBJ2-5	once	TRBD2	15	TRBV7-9	CASSLKASGSETQYF	TGTGCCAGCAGCTTAAAGGCTAGCGGGAGTGAGACCCAGTACTTC
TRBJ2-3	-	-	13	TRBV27	CASSLRMTDTQYF	TGTGCCAGCAGTTTGCGGATGACAGATACGCAGTATTTT
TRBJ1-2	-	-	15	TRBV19	CASNPAGGFNYGYTF	TGTGCCAGTAACCCCGCCGGAGGATTTAACTATGGCTACACCTTC
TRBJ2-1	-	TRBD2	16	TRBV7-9	CASSPRGAGGGNEQFF	TGTGCCAGCAGCCCCAGAGGCGCGGGGGGCGGCAATGAGCAGTTCTTC
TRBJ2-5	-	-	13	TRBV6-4	CASSDSSEGTQYF	TGTGCCAGCAGTGACTCGAGCGAAGGGACCCAGTACTTC
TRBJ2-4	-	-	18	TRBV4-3	CASSQEPAPRVVGNIQYF	TGCGCCAGCAGCCAAGAGCCGGCCCCCAGGGTGGTAGGAAACATTCAGTACTTC
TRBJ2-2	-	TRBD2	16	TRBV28	CASSWSGNLRPRELFF	TGTGCCAGCAGTTGGAGCGGGAACCTTCGCCCCCGGGAGCTGTTTTTT
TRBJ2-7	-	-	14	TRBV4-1	CASSQVPRGGEQYF	TGCGCCAGCAGCCAAGTACCTAGGGGGGGCGAGCAGTACTTC
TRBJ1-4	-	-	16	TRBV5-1	CASSSLGEGPNEKLFF	TGCGCCAGCAGCTCGCTTGGGGAGGGGCCTAATGAAAAACTGTTTTTT
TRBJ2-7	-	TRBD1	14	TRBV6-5	CASTSDRGGYEQYF	TGTGCCAGCACCTCCGACAGGGGAGGCTACGAGCAGTACTTC
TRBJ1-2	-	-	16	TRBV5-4	CASSPRGAVNLRGYTF	TGTGCCAGCAGCCCCCGTGGGGCGGTCAACCTGAGAGGCTACACCTTC
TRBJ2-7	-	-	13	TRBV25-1	CASSAPGSYEQYF	TGTGCCAGCAGTGCCCCGGGGTCCTACGAGCAGTACTTC